Following are 12 T cell receptor beta chains from one sample sequenced in a study of CD8+CD57+ T cells in acquired aplastic anemia. Patients included in sequencing had previously demonstrated CD8+CD57+ cell expansion by flow cytometry. TCR beta VDJ and CDR3 profiles were obtained from a genomic DNA template. TCRdb analysed the reads with MiXCR anew, one entry per CDR3 protein. The sample holds 170,000 or so distinct CDR3 sequences, around 52% seen once. The sequencing input was sorted CD4+, CD8+, or CD8+CD57+ T cells (not recorded which) from PBMCs. These receptors were obtained from a human donor with aplastic anemia.

This clonotype was counted a single time. J is TRBJ2-7 and V is TRBV20-1, with D tentatively TRBD2 (6 bases). Germline V gene data show CDR1 as DFQATT and CDR2 as SNEGSKA (reference sequence). This CDR3 contains 14 residues. V shed 3 bases and J shed 6 bases, with 18 bases lying between them. This chain's CDR3 is CSARDGREAGEQYF. CDR3 nucleotides: TGCAGTGCTAGGGACGGGAGAGAGGCGGGCGAGCAGTACTTC.

This clonotype was recorded many times. The chain joins TRBV7-9 to TRBJ2-1; 10 bases fit TRBD2. The CDR3 spans 15 residues. Germline assignment: CDR1 SEHNR and CDR2 FQNEAQ (reference sequence). V trimming: 6 bases; J trimming: 5 bases; junction bases outside the gene matches: 7. The DNA of the CDR3 is TGTGCCAGCAGTTCCCGGACTAGCGGCCACAATGAGCAGTTCTTC. Amino acid sequence: CASSSRTSGHNEQFF.

This clonotype was counted at least ten times. The rearrangement links TRBV30 to TRBJ1-2, with unresolved D. Per the germline V gene, CDR1 is GTSNPN and CDR2 is SVGIG (reference sequence). This CDR3 is 13 amino acids long. Trimming pared 0 bases from V and 4 bases from J, leaving 9 bases between. CDR3: CAWSVLPSYGYTF. The CDR3 DNA reads TGTGCCTGGAGTGTACTACCGAGCTATGGCTACACCTTC.

Worth noting for this clonotype: The junction and the germline gene differ at one end; a read error may be behind it. The chain is built from TRBV10-2 and TRBJ1-2, with D possibly TRBD1 on 5 matching bases. Germline lookup yields CDR1 WSHSY and CDR2 SAAADI. This CDR3 is built from 16 residues. This chain's CDR3 is CASSEILQEPNYGYTF. The CDR3 bases are TGCGCCAGCAGTGAGATTTTACAGGAACCTAACTACGGCTACACCTTC.

The J gene is TRBJ2-3, the V gene TRBV20-1, with 11 bases fitting TRBD2. The J segment lost 8 bases and the V segment lost 3 bases, leaving 13 bases of the junction unmatched. The CDR3 sequence is 16 residues long. Germline assignment: CDR1 DFQATT and CDR2 SNEGSKA (reference sequence). The CDR3 region is CSARGDSGGAYGTQYF. CDR3 bases: TGCAGTGCTAGGGGAGATAGCGGGGGGGCCTATGGTACGCAGTATTTT.

This clonotype was counted at least ten times. CDR3 region: CSASGLRADTQYF. CDR3 bases: TGCAGCGCTTCGGGACTACGGGCAGATACGCAGTATTTT. The V and J genes are TRBV29-1 and TRBJ2-3; 7 bases agree with TRBD2. Germline assignment: CDR1 SQVTM and CDR2 ANQGSEA. The CDR3 runs 13 residues. V lost 7 bases and J lost 4; bases outside the gene matches: 8.

This chain's CDR3 is CASGFVEGESNYGYTF. The CDR3 nucleotides read TGTGCTAGTGGTTTCGTGGAGGGGGAATCTAACTATGGCTACACCTTC. The rearrangement links TRBV12-5 to TRBJ1-2; tentatively, D is TRBD1 (6 bases). The CDR3 totals 16 residues. Germline CDR1 reads LGHNT; CDR2 reads FRNRAP. V dropped 3 bases and J dropped 0 bases, with 14 bases sitting between them.

This clonotype came up a few times. The chain is built from TRBV6-1 and TRBJ2-1, with 12 bases aligning to TRBD2. The CDR3 covers 17 residues. Germline V lookup: CDR1 MNHNS, CDR2 SASEGT. V trimming: 8 bases; J trimming: 7 bases; junction bases outside the gene matches: 15. CDR3 residues: CASSKPGLAGSGNEQFF. CDR3 coding DNA: TGTGCCAGCTCTAAGCCGGGACTAGCGGGTTCTGGAAATGAGCAGTTCTTC.

This clonotype showed up many times. The gene calls are TRBV14 and TRBJ2-1; 8 bases are shared with TRBD1. Germline trimming cut 6 bases from V and 3 bases from J; bases unmatched to any gene: 4. The CDR3 covers 14 residues. In germline, CDR1 is SGHDN, CDR2 FVKESK. The CDR3: CASSSDRVYNEQFF. CDR3 bases: TGTGCCAGCAGTTCGGACAGGGTCTACAATGAGCAGTTCTTC.

The V call is TRBV20-1, the J call TRBJ1-2, with a weak D call TRBD1 (6 bases). Trimming pared 6 bases from V and 7 bases from J, leaving 12 bases between. This CDR3 spans 11 amino acids. Germline V gives CDR1 DFQATT, CDR2 SNEGSKA (reference sequence). CDR3 sequence: CSARQAFGYTF. Here the CDR3 DNA reads TGCAGTGCCCGACAGGCTTTTGGCTACACCTTC.

The gene calls are TRBV19 and TRBJ1-2; the D is unclear. CDR3 length: 15 amino acids. Trimming removed 0 bases from V and 1 base from J, with 9 bases in between. Germline-derived CDR1 and CDR2 are LNHDA and SQIVND (reference sequence). In DNA, the CDR3 is TGTGCCAGTAGTATAGACGGCAGACGTAACTATGGCTACACCTTC. It specifies CASSIDGRRNYGYTF. Drawing the rest from reference TRBV19 and TRBJ1-2, the complete variable domain is DGGITQSPKYLFRKEGQNVTLSCEQNLNHDAMYWYRQDPGQGLRLIYYSQIVNDFQKGDIAEGYSVSREKKESFPLTVTSAQKNPTAFYLCASSIDGRRNYGYTFGSGTRLTVV.

The gene calls are TRBV15 and TRBJ1-5; D gene unclear. V lost 3 bases to trimming and J lost 9 bases, with 6 bases between them. The CDR3 extends over 11 amino acids. Germline V gene lookup returns CDR1 LNHNV and CDR2 YYDKDF (reference sequence). The CDR3 here is CATSRKGPQHF. The DNA for the CDR3 is TGTGCCACCAGCAGGAAGGGGCCCCAGCATTTT. The variable domain in full, with the rest retrieved from reference TRBV15 and TRBJ1-5, is DAMVIQNPRYQVTQFGKPVTLSCSQTLNHNVMYWYQQKSSQAPKLLFHYYDKDFNNEADTPDNFQSRRPNTSFCFLDIRSPGLGDTAMYLCATSRKGPQHFGDGTRLSIL.